These 4 T cell receptor beta chains originate from one sample sequenced in a study of blood T cell repertoires in COVID-19. Libraries were prepared by immunoSEQ multiplex PCR; TCRdb keeps only in-frame clonotypes and omits some of them. The table includes approximately 400,000 clones, around four fifths detected once. Sequenced sample: PBMCs or T cells enriched from blood (not recorded which). These receptors were obtained from a woman between 50 and 59 years old who had recovered from COVID-19.

CDR3 nucleotides: TGTGCCATCAGTGCAGCGGGGCCGAACACCGGGGAGCTGTTTTTT. It encodes CAISAAGPNTGELFF. V usage is TRBV10-3 and J usage is TRBJ2-2; 7 nucleotides align to TRBD2. The germline CDR1 and CDR2 sequences are ENHRY and SYGVKD. V was clipped by 4 bases and J by 0 bases; unmatched bases: 2. The CDR3 has 15 amino acids.

CDR3 nucleotide sequence: TGTGCCAGCACCAGAAGGGGCGCTGGCAATCAGCCCCAGCATTTT. Translated: CASTRRGAGNQPQHF. The chain is built from TRBV6-5 and TRBJ1-5; tentative D call: TRBD1 (5 bases). V shed 7 bases and J shed 2 bases, with 15 bases lying between them. CDR1 is MNHEY and CDR2 is SVGAGI in the germline V gene. The CDR3 is 15 residues long.

CDR3 coding DNA: TGCGCCAGCGTCTTACGAGGGGGAAACACTGAAGCTTTCTTT. Its protein product is CASVLRGGNTEAFF. V usage is TRBV23-1 and J usage is TRBJ1-1, with D possibly TRBD1 on 6 matching bases. TRBV23-1 is treated as an ORF (open reading frame) with a function not yet certain. V was pared by 8 bases and J by 2 bases, with 15 bases between. The CDR3 covers 14 residues.

The V gene is TRBV19, the J gene TRBJ1-5; TRBD1 aligns across 9 bases. With V trimmed by 7 bases and J by 7 bases, 8 bases remained unmatched. This CDR3 spans 14 amino acids. The germline gives CDR1 LNHDA, CDR2 SQIVND (reference sequence). In DNA, the CDR3 is TGTGCCAGTACCAAGGGACAGGGAAACCAGCCCCAGCATTTT. It encodes CASTKGQGNQPQHF.